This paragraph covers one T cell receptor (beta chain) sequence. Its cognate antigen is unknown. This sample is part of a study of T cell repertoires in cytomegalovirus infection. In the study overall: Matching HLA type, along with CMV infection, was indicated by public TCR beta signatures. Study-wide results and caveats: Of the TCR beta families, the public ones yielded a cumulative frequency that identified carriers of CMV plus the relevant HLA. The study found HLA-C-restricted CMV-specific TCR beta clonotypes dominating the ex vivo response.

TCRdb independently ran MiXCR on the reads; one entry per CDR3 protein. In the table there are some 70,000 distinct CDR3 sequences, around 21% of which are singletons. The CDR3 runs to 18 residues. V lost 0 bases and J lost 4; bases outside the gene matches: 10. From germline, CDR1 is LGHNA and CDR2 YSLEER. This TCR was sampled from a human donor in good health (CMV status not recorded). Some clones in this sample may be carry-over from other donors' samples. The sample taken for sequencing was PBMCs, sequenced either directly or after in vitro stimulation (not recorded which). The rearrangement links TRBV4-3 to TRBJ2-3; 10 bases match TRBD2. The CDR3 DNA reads TGCGCCAGCAGCCAAGAGGTCACGGGGCTAGCGGGAGCAGATACGCAGTATTTT. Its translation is CASSQEVTGLAGADTQYF.